Sequencing of this T cell receptor (beta chain) was carried out in a study of OX40 agonist ivuxolimab in advanced cancers. V was pared by 2 bases and J by 6 bases, with 10 bases between. The CDR3 runs to 13 residues. Germline CDR1 is SGHTA and CDR2 is FQGNSA. Method: immunoSEQ multiplex PCR; TCRdb's copy keeps in-frame clones and lacks some. The sample has about 33,000 clones; roughly 81% are singletons. Sequencing was performed on CD4+ or CD8+ T cells sorted from blood, taken in a trial of the OX40 agonist ivuxolimab. V is TRBV7-2 and J is TRBJ1-2; no clear D gene. This clonotype originated in an adult with an advanced solid tumor such as melanoma, head and neck, liver or kidney cancer. In DNA form, the CDR3 reads TGTGCCAGCAGCTTAAGACGCGGGGATGGCTACACCTTC. It is translated as CASSLRRGDGYTF.